This TCR beta chain was observed in a study of T cell repertoires in cytomegalovirus infection. About the study: Public TCR beta signatures marked donors with CMV infection and the matching HLA. Study-wide findings and caveats: HLA-C-restricted, CMV-specific TCR beta clonotypes were dominant ex vivo. Cumulative public TCR beta family frequency identified CMV carriers with the relevant HLA.

One entry per CDR3 protein, called by TCRdb with MiXCR from the reads. The sample records some 220,000 distinct CDR3 sequences, roughly 12% being singletons. This clonotype showed up many times. Its antigen remains unknown. The V gene lost 6 bases and the J gene lost 3 bases, with 20 bases spanning the gap. CDR1 is SGHTA, CDR2 FQGNSA, per germline. The CDR3 extends over 16 amino acids. This sequence originates from a human donor in good health (CMV status not recorded). Some clones in this sample may be carry-over from other donors' samples. The V and J genes are TRBV7-2 and TRBJ1-2, with a weak D call TRBD1 (5 bases). Sequenced: PBMCs. This CDR3 reads CASRPGGSPVDYGYTF. CDR3 coding DNA: TGTGCCAGCAGACCTGGGGGGTCTCCTGTGGACTATGGCTACACCTTC.